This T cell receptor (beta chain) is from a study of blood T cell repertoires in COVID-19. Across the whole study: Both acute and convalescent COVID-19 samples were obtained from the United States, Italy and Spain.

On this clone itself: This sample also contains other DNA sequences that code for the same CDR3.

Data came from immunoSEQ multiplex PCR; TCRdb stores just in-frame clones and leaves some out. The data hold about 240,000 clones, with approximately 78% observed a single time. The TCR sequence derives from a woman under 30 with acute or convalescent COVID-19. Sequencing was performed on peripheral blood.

CDR3 coding DNA: TGTGCCAGCAGCTTGACAGGCTCTGGAAACACCATATATTTT. As protein: CASSLTGSGNTIYF. This chain connects TRBV7-2 to TRBJ1-3; TRBD1 might be the D (6 bases). The ends were cut back, 3 bases at V and 0 bases at J, with 6 bases in the middle. The V gene's germline CDR1 is SGHTA and CDR2 FQGNSA. The length of the CDR3 is 14 residues.